This T cell receptor beta chain appears in the sequencing data of a study of B cell selection in AIRE deficiency. Comment on this clone: Its antigen is currently unknown.

Only in-frame clones appear in the TCRdb table, and some are missing; sequencing was by immunoSEQ multiplex PCR. This table has some 25,000 clones, nearly 97% appearing once. Study observations and caveats: Only about 9.3% of around 3,800 shared Treg sequences were patient-specific; about 30% healthy-specific. Around a third of healthy-donor shared Treg TCRbeta sequences appeared in patient Tconv cells.

The ends were cut back, 6 bases at V and 2 bases at J, with 17 bases in the middle. The CDR3 is 15 residues long. CDR1 MNHEY and CDR2 SVGAGI come from the germline V gene. Conventional CD4 T cells were sorted as CD4+CD127+ cells. The sequenced sample was CD4+CD127+ conventional T cells sorted from PBMCs. This clonotype was sampled from a human donor in good health. The chain links TRBV6-5 to TRBJ2-7; perhaps TRBD1 as D (6 bases). The CDR3 region has the DNA TGTGCCAGCAGGAGATGGGGGCAGGGTGCCTACGAGCAGTACTTC. Translating it yields CASRRWGQGAYEQYF.